These T cell receptor beta chains were read from a single sample in a study of blood T cell repertoires in COVID-19. Some clones are missing from TCRdb's copy, which holds only in-frame ones; the method was immunoSEQ multiplex PCR. The sample lists about 110,000 clones; around 84% were seen once. The sample comprised peripheral blood. The receptor set was obtained from a human donor in a cohort sampled during active COVID-19. CDR3s include the opening cysteine and the closing phenylalanine or tryptophan. The D gene is left open where the match is weak. Clone size appears in some rows only: once, few, many, or a class for an expanded clone.

>TRBV9|TRBJ2-3|.|TRBD2
CASSVENGGAEDTQYF
TGTGCCAGCAGCGTAGAGAACGGGGGGGCGGAAGATACGCAGTATTTT
>TRBV7-9|TRBJ2-7|few|.
CASSSDIPATYEQYF
TGTGCCAGCAGCTCGGACATTCCAGCTACCTACGAGCAGTACTTC
>TRBV27|TRBJ2-7|.|TRBD1
CASSTTGEYYEQYF
TGTGCCAGCAGTACCACAGGGGAATACTACGAGCAGTACTTC
>TRBV28|TRBJ1-4|.|.
CASGRGRSGFEKLFF
TGTGCCAGCGGTAGAGGGCGCTCTGGTTTTGAAAAACTGTTTTTT
>TRBV9|TRBJ2-3|.|.
CASSVVGAASTDTQYF
TGTGCCAGCAGCGTAGTGGGGGCAGCAAGCACAGATACGCAGTATTTT
>TRBV2|TRBJ2-7|.|.
CASSENRDSYEQYF
TGTGCCAGCAGTGAAAATCGCGACTCCTACGAGCAGTACTTC
>TRBV4-1|TRBJ2-3|.|TRBD2
CASSQEGRATDTQYF
TGCGCCAGCAGCCAAGAAGGGAGGGCCACTGATACGCAGTATTTT
>TRBV28|TRBJ2-1|.|TRBD1
CASSLAGQGFYNEQFF
TGTGCCAGCAGCCTCGCGGGACAGGGTTTCTACAATGAGCAGTTCTTC
>TRBV24-1|TRBJ2-5|.|.
CATSDPGRNGGETQYF
TGTGCCACCAGTGATCCGGGGCGGAACGGGGGAGAGACCCAGTACTTC
>TRBV6-2/TRBV6-3|TRBJ2-6|.|TRBD1
CASTPIGGTGVSGANVLTF
TGTGCCAGCACCCCAATAGGGGGGACAGGAGTCTCTGGGGCCAACGTCCTGACTTTC
>TRBV7-2|TRBJ2-1|.|TRBD1
CASSLDRTGREQFF
TGTGCCAGCAGCTTAGACCGGACAGGCCGGGAGCAGTTCTTC
>TRBV12-3/TRBV12-4|TRBJ2-7|.|.
CASRVSYEQYF
TGTGCCAGCAGGGTGAGCTACGAGCAGTACTTC
>TRBV7-6|TRBJ2-2|.|.
CASSYIPRGACTGELFF
TGTGCCAGCAGCTACATTCCCCGGGGGGCTTGCACCGGGGAGCTGTTTTTT
>TRBV19|TRBJ2-7|.|.
CASRAVSGIEQYF
TGTGCCAGTAGAGCCGTCTCAGGGATCGAGCAGTACTTC
>TRBV24-1|TRBJ2-4|.|.
CATSDSQGVGFGNIQYF
TGTGCCACCAGTGATTCACAGGGTGTAGGTTTTGGAAACATTCAGTACTTC
>TRBV28|TRBJ2-2|.|TRBD2
CASRGLAGVNTGELFF
TGTGCCAGCAGGGGTCTAGCGGGCGTGAACACCGGGGAGCTGTTTTTT
>TRBV27|TRBJ2-7|once|.
CASREQGSMDEQYF
TGTGCCAGCCGAGAACAGGGATCCATGGACGAGCAGTACTTC
>TRBV30|TRBJ1-2|.|.
CAWNRQVPGGYTF
TGTGCCTGGAACCGACAGGTGCCGGGAGGCTACACCTTC
>TRBV10-3|TRBJ2-3|.|.
CAIRAPTRGILDKSTDTQYF
TGTGCCATCAGGGCGCCCACGCGGGGAATCTTGGACAAATCAACAGATACGCAGTATTTT
>TRBV24-1|TRBJ2-5|.|.
CATSETNLRATQYF
TGTGCCACCAGTGAAACGAACTTGCGGGCGACCCAGTACTTC
>TRBV28|TRBJ2-3|.|.
CASSLIGGRGTDTQYF
TGTGCCAGCAGTTTGATTGGGGGCCGTGGGACAGATACGCAGTATTTT
>TRBV29-1|TRBJ2-5|.|.
CSGRQAQETQYF
TGCAGCGGGAGACAGGCACAAGAGACCCAGTACTTC
>TRBV15|TRBJ2-2|.|TRBD1
CATSGQGVGELFF
TGTGCCACCTCTGGACAGGGGGTGGGGGAGCTGTTTTTT
>TRBV19|TRBJ2-1|.|.
CASSISRDSTWVEQFF
TGTGCCAGTAGTATCTCTCGGGACTCTACTTGGGTTGAGCAGTTCTTC
>TRBV10-3|TRBJ2-7|.|TRBD1
CAITTGDTNEQYF
TGTGCCATCACGACAGGGGACACTAACGAGCAGTACTTC
>TRBV6-5|TRBJ1-4|.|TRBD1
CASRYNRGEKLFF
TGTGCCAGCAGATACAACAGGGGTGAAAAACTGTTTTTT
>TRBV10-2|TRBJ2-7|.|TRBD1
CASKMTGEGDEQYF
TGCGCCAGCAAAATGACAGGGGAAGGCGACGAGCAGTACTTC
>TRBV28|TRBJ1-1|.|.
CASRAQGRTEAFF
TGTGCCAGCAGGGCTCAGGGTAGGACTGAAGCTTTCTTT